The next 17 T cell receptor beta chains were all read from a single sample in a study of cytomegalovirus exposure and HLA in healthy donors. Use of 60 Vbeta and 13 Jbeta primers characterized the PCR. The repertoire was sequenced with immunoSEQ multiplex PCR; TCRdb's copy has only in-frame clones and lacks some. Among fewer than 150,000 clones, roughly 72% were seen once, and the ten largest hold roughly 10%. Source material: PBMCs. The receptors here all came from a woman aged 45-59 years in good health and CMV-seropositive.

This clone was recorded a few times. This chain uses TRBV19 with TRBJ2-1; the match to TRBD1 covers 8 bases. The CDR3 covers 15 residues. Germline V gene lookup returns CDR1 LNHDA and CDR2 SQIVND (reference sequence). With V trimmed by 5 bases and J by 8 bases, 11 bases remained unmatched. The CDR3 sequence: CASSPRTGFFDEQFF. The DNA for the CDR3 is TGTGCCAGTAGTCCGAGGACAGGGTTTTTCGATGAGCAGTTCTTC. Complete variable domain (other parts from reference TRBV19 and TRBJ2-1): DGGITQSPKYLFRKEGQNVTLSCEQNLNHDAMYWYRQDPGQGLRLIYYSQIVNDFQKGDIAEGYSVSREKKESFPLTVTSAQKNPTAFYLCASSPRTGFFDEQFFGPGTRLTVL.

The chain recombines TRBV5-1 with TRBJ2-7, with TRBD1 matching 7 bases. CDR3 length: 15 amino acids. CDR1 SGHRS and CDR2 YFSETQ come from the germline V gene. The trim removed 2 bases at V and 1 base at J, leaving 6 bases unmatched. The CDR3 loop is CASSLSGGNSYEQYF. The CDR3 nucleotides are TGCGCCAGCAGCTTATCAGGGGGTAATTCCTACGAGCAGTACTTC.

This clone occurred a few times. The chain uses TRBV2 and TRBJ2-1; 12 bases agree with TRBD2. This CDR3 region has 17 residues. Looked up from germline, CDR1 is SNHLY and CDR2 is FYNNEI. V lost 3 bases, J lost 8 bases, and 11 bases stayed unmatched. DNA for the CDR3: TGTGCCAGCAGTGAGACGAGGACTAGCGGGATGGGTTATGAGCAGTTCTTC. This gives the protein CASSETRTSGMGYEQFF.

The chain is built from TRBV7-8 and TRBJ2-2; TRBD2 matches at 7 bases. V shed 5 bases and J 2 bases; nucleotides not matched to a gene: 5. The CDR3 sequence is 15 residues long. Germline V gives CDR1 SGHVS, CDR2 FQNEAQ. The DNA for the CDR3 is TGTGCCAGCAGCCTACTAGCGACCAACACCGGGGAGCTGTTTTTT. It codes for CASSLLATNTGELFF. Complete variable domain (other parts from reference TRBV7-8 and TRBJ2-2): GAGVSQSPRYKVAKRGQDVALRCDPISGHVSLFWYQQALGQGPEFLTYFQNEAQLDKSGLPSDRFFAERPEGSVSTLKIQRTQQEDSAVYLCASSLLATNTGELFFGEGSRLTVL.

The chain joins TRBV7-9 to TRBJ2-7; TRBD2 matches at 9 bases. Germline loops: CDR1 SEHNR, CDR2 FQNEAQ (reference sequence). After removal of 0 bases from V and 7 bases from J, the junction contained 7 bases not matched to a gene. This CDR3 is built from 15 residues. The CDR3 nucleotides are TGTGCCAGCAGCTTAGCCTTAGCGGGAGTACAAGAGCAGTACTTC. Protein sequence: CASSLALAGVQEQYF.

The CDR3 loop reads CAISEGQGIVSEAFF. In nucleotides, the CDR3 is TGTGCCATCAGTGAAGGACAGGGGATTGTTTCTGAAGCTTTCTTT. The rearrangement links TRBV10-3 to TRBJ1-1, with TRBD1 identical over 9 bases. V dropped 3 bases and J dropped 6; count of bases not matched to a gene: 8. Germline V lookup: CDR1 ENHRY, CDR2 SYGVKD. This CDR3 has 15 amino acids.

V and J are TRBV7-2 and TRBJ2-1; 14 nucleotides agree with TRBD2. CDR1 is SGHTA, CDR2 FQGNSA, per germline. Trimming took 1 base from V and 8 from J; bases not matched to a gene: 4. The length of the CDR3 is 16 residues. CDR3 region: CASSLEGTSGSHEQFF. The CDR3 DNA is TGTGCCAGCAGCTTAGAGGGGACTAGCGGGAGCCATGAGCAGTTCTTC.

The chain employs TRBV7-9 and TRBJ2-1; possible D gene TRBD2, 6 bases. The length of the CDR3 is 13 residues. Trimming removed 4 bases from V and 3 bases from J, with 7 bases in between. The germline V gene has CDR1 SEHNR and CDR2 FQNEAQ (reference sequence). The CDR3 loop reads CASSSGVYNEQFF. The CDR3 coding sequence is TGTGCCAGCAGCTCGGGGGTCTACAATGAGCAGTTCTTC.

J is TRBJ2-7 and V is TRBV18; D might be TRBD1 (6 bases). The V and J ends lost 6 bases and 6 bases respectively, with 12 bases between them. This CDR3 is 12 amino acids long. Germline V CDR1 and CDR2: KGHSH, LQKENI. The CDR3 protein is CASSIGQSEQYF. Written as DNA, the CDR3 is TGTGCCAGCTCCATTGGACAGTCCGAGCAGTACTTC.

The CDR3 nucleotides read TGTGCCAGCAGTTTTTACGTGACGACGGGGATCGGGGAGCTGTTTTTT. Amino acids: CASSFYVTTGIGELFF. This chain uses TRBV6-5 with TRBJ2-2; D might be TRBD2 (5 bases). CDR1 is MNHEY, CDR2 SVGAGI, per germline. The V and J ends lost 4 bases and 7 bases respectively, with 19 bases between them. The length of the CDR3 is 16 residues.

This clone was counted a single time. The chain couples TRBV5-1 to TRBJ2-1; tentative D call: TRBD2 (5 bases). Germline assignment: CDR1 SGHRS and CDR2 YFSETQ. V lost 0 bases and J lost 4, with 14 bases in between. This CDR3 has 16 amino acids. CDR3 protein: CASSLVVSSGYNEQFF. DNA for the CDR3: TGCGCCAGCAGCTTGGTGGTTAGCTCGGGATACAATGAGCAGTTCTTC.

V is TRBV7-2 and J is TRBJ2-1; 11 bases are shared with TRBD2. The CDR3 spans 17 residues. V dropped 5 bases and J dropped 3; count of bases not matched to a gene: 9. Germline CDR1 is SGHTA and CDR2 is FQGNSA. CDR3 residues: CASSPHPGTSGYNEQFF. The CDR3 coding sequence is TGTGCCAGCAGCCCCCACCCCGGGACTAGCGGCTACAATGAGCAGTTCTTC.

The chain has TRBV7-9 and TRBJ2-4; TRBD1 aligns across 8 bases. Germline CDR1 reads SEHNR; CDR2 reads FQNEAQ (reference sequence). The CDR3 sequence is 17 residues long. The J segment lost 1 base and the V segment lost 2 bases, leaving 7 bases of the junction unmatched. The CDR3 sequence is CASSLTDRAAAKNIQYF. The CDR3 coding sequence is TGTGCCAGCAGCTTAACGGACAGGGCGGCGGCCAAAAACATTCAGTACTTC. The full variable domain, its missing parts supplied by reference TRBV7-9 and TRBJ2-4, is DTGVSQNPRHKITKRGQNVTFRCDPISEHNRLYWYRQTLGQGPEFLTYFQNEAQLEKSRLLSDRFSAERPKGSFSTLEIQRTEQGDSAMYLCASSLTDRAAAKNIQYFGAGTRLSVL.

This chain uses TRBV7-3 with TRBJ2-3; TRBD2 agrees at 8 bases. CDR3 length: 15 amino acids. J was trimmed by 5 bases and V by 8 bases; bases with no gene match: 12. Germline-derived CDR1 and CDR2 are SGHTA and FQGTGA. In DNA form, the CDR3 reads TGTGCCAGCGGCCGAGCGGGAGTAGTAGGAGATACGCAGTATTTT. Its translation is CASGRAGVVGDTQYF.

The chain joins TRBV10-3 to TRBJ1-4, with D possibly TRBD1 on 6 matching bases. V was pared by 3 bases and J by 2 bases, with 10 bases between. This CDR3 has 15 residues. Germline loops: CDR1 ENHRY, CDR2 SYGVKD. CDR3 in DNA: TGTGCCATCAGTGACAGGGGAGGGACTAATGAAAAACTGTTTTTT. This gives the protein CAISDRGGTNEKLFF.

The CDR3 is CASSLSASGSTGELFF. CDR3 DNA sequence: TGTGCCAGCAGCTTATCCGCTAGCGGGAGTACCGGGGAGCTGTTTTTT. The J gene is TRBJ2-2, the V gene TRBV7-2; TRBD2 matches at 10 bases. The germline gives CDR1 SGHTA, CDR2 FQGNSA. CDR3 length equals 16 residues. V lost 2 bases and J lost 5; bases outside the gene matches: 5.

In nucleotides, the CDR3 is TGTGCCAGCAGCTCTCCGGGACAGGGCCTCACCTATGGCTACACCTTC. Amino acid sequence: CASSSPGQGLTYGYTF. This chain links TRBV7-9 with TRBJ1-2, with TRBD1 matching over 9 bases. CDR1 is SEHNR, CDR2 FQNEAQ, per germline (reference sequence). The trim removed 4 bases at V and 4 bases at J, leaving 10 bases unmatched. The CDR3 is made up of 16 amino acids.